This T cell receptor (beta chain) was sequenced during a study of CD8+ T cells in alopecia areata. About the study: Grafting placed skin from roughly 6-12-month-old C3H/HeJ donors with spontaneous alopecia onto approximately 7-11-week-old female C3H/HeJ mice.

V lost 6 bases, J lost 0 bases, and 2 bases stayed unmatched. The CDR3 is 14 amino acids. Per germline, CDR1 NNHNN and CDR2 SYGAGS (reference sequence). Whole-study results and caveats: Tissue-resident alphabeta T cells belonging to normal skin likewise get sequenced within scalp specimens. Scalp lesions, especially in alopecia totalis/universalis, had higher clonality than normal scalp.

This clone was counted between two and nine times. Its antigen is not known. The listed genes are named as in mouse. The read comes to an end 4 residues before the CDR3 does, leaving the germline J gene to fill in the end. RNA, once extracted, was reverse transcribed into cDNA for use as the sequencing template. Sequencing used immunoSEQ multiplex PCR; TCRdb keeps in-frame clones, though not all of them. The counts give about 270,000 clones, none of them seen only once; more than 0.95% is held by the top ten. A sort of pooled cutaneous lymph node cells used CD4, CD8alpha, NKG2D, NKG2ACE and other stains.

The clonotype comes from a C3H/HeJ mouse with alopecia areata. These mice share the MHC haplotype H2-k. V is TRBV13-2 and J is TRBJ2-4; 9 bases agree with TRBD2. The source material was CD4+ T cells sorted from a lymph node. CDR3 loop: CASATGGSQNTLYF. The CDR3 DNA, read in part, is TGTGCCAGCGCGACTGGGGGTAGTCAAAAC.